This TCR beta chain was sequenced in a study of blood T cell repertoires in COVID-19. For the study at large: The analysed material was cDNA or gDNA that came from T cells, B-cell-depleted T cells, or PBMCs.

This clone was observed a single time. V was clipped by 2 bases and J by 5 bases; unmatched bases: 4. The CDR3 extends over 14 amino acids. Germline values: CDR1 MNHNY, CDR2 SVGAGI (reference sequence). Clones were read by immunoSEQ multiplex PCR, and TCRdb kept only the in-frame ones, dropping some. The profile shows about 170,000 clones, roughly 86% of them singletons. The sample was peripheral blood. The chain links TRBV6-6 to TRBJ2-5; 8 bases map to TRBD1. The receptor's source is a woman of 80 years or more with COVID-19, enrolled during active disease. The CDR3 is CASSYQGAGETQYF. The CDR3 region has the DNA TGTGCCAGCAGTTACCAGGGGGCAGGGGAGACCCAGTACTTC.